The sequence of this T cell receptor (beta chain) was determined in a study of blood T cell repertoires in COVID-19. Overall study context: Acute and convalescent COVID-19 specimens originated in the United States, Italy and Spain.

In the authors' workflow: Researchers report that nucleated cell counts were estimated from reference gene primer amplification. The method was immunoSEQ multiplex PCR; TCRdb's version includes in-frame clones alone and lacks a portion of them. Clone size and V and J calls were adopted from that table, with D and trimming inferred from the DNA. This table has 130,000 or so clones, about 91% appearing once. This CDR3 region has 13 residues. Trimming removed 6 bases from V and 8 bases from J; junction bases left unmatched: 9. Source material: peripheral blood. The receptor's source is a woman aged 55-70 years with acute or convalescent COVID-19. The J gene is TRBJ1-2, the V gene TRBV12-3 or TRBV12-4; 7 nucleotides line up with TRBD1. The CDR3 here is CASSLLTGSGYTF. In nucleotides, the CDR3 is TGTGCCAGCAGCCTCCTGACAGGGTCGGGCTACACCTTC.